This TCR beta chain is from a study of post-analysis software for immune sequencing data. General study results and limits: Higher frequency in patients than in controls was seen for about five TRBV segments, with TRBV5-6, TRBV5-1 and TRBV20-1 among them.

Of note for this clonotype: Its antigen is not known.

Researchers reported that TCR beta cDNA libraries carried unique molecular identifiers. Each CDR3 protein is one row after TCRdb ran MiXCR on the PCR reads. The sample includes roughly 700,000 distinct CDR3 sequences, less than 35% of them seen just once. The CDR3 contains 16 residues. CDR1 is SNHLY and CDR2 is FYNNEI in the germline V gene. V shed 6 bases, J shed 4 bases, and the junction held 14 bases outside the gene matches. What was sequenced was blood. The clonotype was recovered from a girl between 10 and 17 years old with multiple sclerosis. The chain carries TRBV2 and TRBJ1-1, with 7 bases that match TRBD1. This CDR3 is CASRKKATGVATEAFF. The CDR3 DNA sequence: TGTGCCAGCAGGAAAAAAGCCACAGGGGTTGCCACTGAAGCTTTCTTT.